A single sample is the source of the 5 T cell receptor beta chains below, sequenced in a study of a mutant IDH1 vaccine in newly diagnosed glioma. Stated time point: week 5, during vaccination. All doses held 300 ug of mutant IDH1 20-mer peptide, with topical imiquimod. Produced via immunoSEQ multiplex PCR; TCRdb's table is partial and in-frame only. Seen here are roughly 50,000 clones, around 80% observed once, and the top ten hold approximately 1.8%. Their antigens remain unidentified. The specimen comprised PBMCs, sampled from a glioma patient whose treatment included an IDH1 peptide vaccine. These receptors were obtained from a woman aged 40 to 50 with glioma.

This sequence joins TRBV12-5 and TRBJ1-2, with unresolved D. CDR3 size: 12 residues. The V end lost 5 bases, the J end lost 6 bases, and 10 bases lay between the germline ends. Germline loops: CDR1 LGHNT, CDR2 FRNRAP. In DNA form, the CDR3 reads TGTGCTAGTGGTCCCCAGTCGAATGGCTACACCTTC. Its protein product is CASGPQSNGYTF.

The chain combines TRBV29-1 with TRBJ2-3, with TRBD2 matching over 7 bases. Trimming cost V 4 bases and J 0 bases; bases outside gene matches: 13. This CDR3 contains 17 residues. In germline, CDR1 is SQVTM, CDR2 ANQGSEA. The CDR3 DNA reads TGCAGCGTTGGTGGACTAGTTACCAAGGCTAGCACAGATACGCAGTATTTT. Its protein is CSVGGLVTKASTDTQYF.

This clone was counted a few times. The J gene is TRBJ1-5, the V gene TRBV27; 7 nucleotides line up with TRBD1. Per germline, CDR1 MNHEY and CDR2 SMNVEV (reference sequence). The CDR3 has 20 residues. V lost 5 bases to trimming and J lost 0 bases; unmatched junction nucleotides: 19. The CDR3 DNA is TGTGCCAGCAGTCCCCAACCGGCCGCTACAGGGGTGTATAGCAATCAGCCCCAGCATTTT. Translating it yields CASSPQPAATGVYSNQPQHF.

The V and J genes are TRBV5-1 and TRBJ1-2; D remains unclear. Trimming shortened V by 4 bases and J by 8 bases, and 18 bases separated the two germline ends. Germline V gives CDR1 SGHRS, CDR2 YFSETQ. The CDR3 runs to 14 residues. The CDR3 loop is CASSPNPIYSGYTF. In DNA form, the CDR3 reads TGCGCCAGCAGCCCCAACCCGATCTATAGCGGCTACACCTTC.

The V and J genes are TRBV18 and TRBJ2-7; TRBD1 matches at 10 bases. The CDR3 is made up of 14 amino acids. Per the germline V gene, CDR1 is KGHSH and CDR2 is LQKENI. V lost 0 bases, J lost 6 bases, and 2 bases stayed unmatched. The CDR3 DNA reads TGTGCCAGCTCACCACCGAGGACAGGGGGCGAGCAGTACTTC. Translated, it gives CASSPPRTGGEQYF. Drawing the rest from reference TRBV18 and TRBJ2-7, the complete variable domain is NAGVMQNPRHLVRRRGQEARLRCSPMKGHSHVYWYRQLPEEGLKFMVYLQKENIIDESGMPKERFSAEFPKEGPSILRIQQVVRGDSAAYFCASSPPRTGGEQYFGPGTRLTVT.